Presented here are 12 T cell receptor beta chains from one specimen sequenced in a study of regulatory T cells in long-lasting Graves disease. According to the study, TCR beta libraries were built with iRepertoire HTBI primers and CDR3-region Arm-PCR. TCRdb reprocessed the multiplex PCR reads via MiXCR and lists one record per CDR3 protein. The data show about 330,000 distinct CDR3 sequences, 15% to 20% seen once. Time point in this sample: newly diagnosed GD, antithyroid drugs for less than 3 months. The TCR library was prepared using RNA isolated from PBMCs. This sample was also put to use in a study of T cells in Graves' hyperthyroidism and ophthalmopathy.

This specimen consisted of peripheral blood mononuclear cells (PBMCs), obtained at new diagnosis, from a patient treated with antithyroid drugs. The source is a woman younger than 30 with Graves disease.

Comments on this clonotype: A clone one base away is much larger, so this may be a read error. The genes are TRBV5-1 and TRBJ1-1; no clear D gene. The CDR3 has 14 residues. Per germline, CDR1 SGHRS and CDR2 YFSETQ. The V end was cut by 1 base, the J end by 6 bases, with 13 bases between. DNA of the CDR3: TGCGCCAGCAGCTTGTCTTTTATGAGGTCTGAAGCTTTCTTT. Its protein is CASSLSFMRSEAFF. The entire variable domain, with the rest obtained from reference TRBV5-1 and TRBJ1-1, is as follows: KAGVTQTPRYLIKTRGQQVTLSCSPISGHRSVSWYQQTPGQGLQFLFEYFSETQRNKGNFPGRFSGRQFSNSRSEMNVSTLELGDSALYLCASSLSFMRSEAFFGQGTRLTVV.

The chain uses TRBV20-1 and TRBJ2-7; D unclear. From germline, CDR1 is DFQATT and CDR2 SNEGSKA (reference sequence). V shed 0 bases and J shed 9 bases, with 9 bases lying between them. The CDR3 is 11 amino acids. The CDR3: CSARDRTGQYF. The CDR3 DNA reads as TGCAGTGCTAGAGACCGAACGGGGCAGTACTTC.

The rearrangement joins TRBV5-1 to TRBJ2-7, with D possibly matching TRBD2 (6 bases). The CDR3 contains 15 residues. V lost 5 bases to trimming and J lost 7 bases, with 22 bases between them. Per germline, CDR1 SGHRS and CDR2 YFSETQ. CDR3 bases: TGCGCCAGCAGAGAGTTAGCGGAAGGGAAGGGTGAGCAGTACTTC. This encodes CASRELAEGKGEQYF.

This clonotype occurred a few times. This chain uses TRBV27 with TRBJ1-2; possible D gene TRBD1, 6 bases. CDR1 MNHEY and CDR2 SMNVEV come from the germline V gene (reference sequence). This CDR3 region has 17 residues. Trimming removed 5 bases at V and 2 bases at J, with 21 bases between. CDR3 residues: CASSPGGHLRPNYGYTF. The CDR3 bases are TGTGCCAGCAGTCCTGGGGGGCATCTCCGGCCAAACTATGGCTACACCTTC.

In DNA form, the CDR3 reads TGCGCCAGCTCCGAACCTGATACCAGCGGCTACACCTTC. Translating it yields CASSEPDTSGYTF. This rearrangement joins TRBV5-1 to TRBJ1-2; D ambiguous. V was trimmed by 7 bases and J by 8 bases, leaving 18 bases between them. The CDR3 spans 13 residues. In germline, CDR1 is SGHRS, CDR2 YFSETQ.

The rearrangement uses TRBV28 and TRBJ2-7; D possibly corresponds to TRBD2 (5 bases). The V gene lost 7 bases and the J gene lost 1 base, with 14 bases spanning the gap. The CDR3 is 14 amino acids. Germline CDR1 is MDHEN and CDR2 is SYDVKM. CDR3 DNA: TGTGCCAGCAACTTAATAGGAGGATCCTACGAGCAGTACTTC. It yields the protein CASNLIGGSYEQYF. The entire variable domain, with the rest obtained from reference TRBV28 and TRBJ2-7, is as follows: DVKVTQSSRYLVKRTGEKVFLECVQDMDHENMFWYRQDPGLGLRLIYFSYDVKMKEKGDIPEGYSVSREKKERFSLILESASTNQTSMYLCASNLIGGSYEQYFGPGTRLTVT.

The V gene is TRBV9, the J gene TRBJ2-7; 11 nucleotides align to TRBD1. The V gene end was trimmed by 4 bases and the J gene end by 5 bases; junction bases not matched to a gene: 5. CDR1 and CDR2 from the germline V gene are SGDLS and YYNGEE. The CDR3 spans 14 residues. The CDR3, as DNA: TGTGCCAGCAGCCCCGGACAGGGGGCTAACGAGCAGTACTTC. Translating it yields CASSPGQGANEQYF.

This clonotype was seen a few times. The CDR3 protein is CSARTANNSPLHF. The CDR3 region has the DNA TGCAGTGCTAGGACAGCCAATAATTCACCCCTCCACTTT. This chain joins TRBV20-1 and TRBJ1-6, with D maybe TRBD1 (5 bases). Germline V gives CDR1 DFQATT, CDR2 SNEGSKA (reference sequence). The ends were cut back, 3 bases at V and 5 bases at J, with 8 bases in the middle. This CDR3 region has 13 residues.

This clonotype was recorded many times. This chain links TRBV6-1 with TRBJ2-3, with D possibly being TRBD2 (5 bases). The CDR3 is 12 residues long. Germline V gene lookup returns CDR1 MNHNS and CDR2 SASEGT. V was clipped by 7 bases and J by 3 bases, with 8 bases between them. CDR3 loop: CASKRATDTQYF. Written as DNA, the CDR3 is TGTGCCAGCAAGAGGGCGACAGATACGCAGTATTTT.

As DNA, the CDR3 is TGTGCCAGCAGTGAGCGGGGGGGGTTGAAAAATTCACCCCTCCACTTT. Protein: CASSERGGLKNSPLHF. The gene calls are TRBV6-1 and TRBJ1-6, with a possible D match to TRBD1 (5 bases). Germline V gene data show CDR1 as MNHNS and CDR2 as SASEGT. V lost 3 bases and J 7 bases, leaving 16 bases between the germline ends. The CDR3 contains 16 residues.

The table lists this clonotype with many counts. The chain combines TRBV2 with TRBJ2-7; weak D call: TRBD2 (6 bases). Germline V lookup: CDR1 SNHLY, CDR2 FYNNEI. CDR3 length equals 13 residues. V lost 2 bases and J lost 7, with 12 bases in between. CDR3 coding DNA: TGTGCCAGCAGTGAACGGGGGTTCGGGGAGCAGTACTTC. Its translation: CASSERGFGEQYF. Full variable domain (outside the CDR3, taken from reference TRBV2 and TRBJ2-7): EPEVTQTPSHQVTQMGQEVILRCVPISNHLYFYWYRQILGQKVEFLVSFYNNEISEKSEIFDDQFSVERPDGSNFTLKIRSTKLEDSAMYFCASSERGFGEQYFGPGTRLTVT.

This clonotype was seen repeatedly, ten times or more. The chain uses TRBV28 and TRBJ1-1; no clear D. The germline V gene has CDR1 MDHEN and CDR2 SYDVKM. The ends were cut back, 4 bases at V and 6 bases at J, with 12 bases in the middle. There are 13 residues in the CDR3. For the CDR3, the DNA is TGTGCCAGCAGTTCGGGCCTTCCGGCTGAAGCTTTCTTT. This sequence encodes CASSSGLPAEAFF.